This T cell receptor (beta chain) was recorded in a study of identical twins. The CDR3 spans 15 residues. Unmatched junction bases numbered 9, after V lost 3 bases and J lost 7 bases. The germline CDR1 and CDR2 sequences are MGHRA and YSYEKL. There are a few counts of this clonotype. Its antigen is currently unknown. Overall study findings and caveats: For cord blood, abundant beta clonotypes had fewer insertions, unlike memory repertoires, which showed none. Weaker excess twin sharing was observed in beta out-of-frame sequences.

TCRdb re-called the 5' RACE reads with MiXCR, one entry per CDR3 protein. Of hundreds of thousands of distinct CDR3 sequences in the sample, less than 7% were seen once. Sequencing was done on a sample of naive T cells sorted from blood. The chain employs TRBV4-1 and TRBJ2-3; TRBD2 matches at 8 bases. This receptor was identified in a young man in good health. Here the CDR3 DNA reads TGCGCCAGCAGCCATGACGGGACTAGAGGATATACGCAGTATTTT. It codes for CASSHDGTRGYTQYF.